A single sample is the source of the 7 T cell receptor beta chains below, sequenced in a study of molecular identifiers for immune sequencing clone quantification. MiXCR, applied by TCRdb to the PCR reads, yields one record per CDR3 protein. Here the sample spans over 85,000 distinct CDR3 sequences, about 23% being singletons. Input material: naive CD8+ T cells from blood, with Jurkat cell RNA spiked in. Subset here: FACS-sorted CD8+CD4-CCR7+CD45RA+ naive T cells. The receptor set was obtained from a human donor in good health. Some libraries in this study had Jurkat cell RNA spiked in.

The V and J genes are TRBV3-1 and TRBJ1-1; 11 bases are a match to TRBD1. The J segment lost 10 bases and the V segment lost 6 bases, leaving 22 bases of the junction unmatched. Looked up from germline, CDR1 is LGHDT and CDR2 is YNNKEL (reference sequence). The CDR3 sequence is 18 residues long. As DNA, the CDR3 is TGTGCCAGCAGGGGAGTTAGAGGGACAGGGGGTATGAACGCTGGAGCTTTCTTT. This sequence encodes CASRGVRGTGGMNAGAFF.

In its sample, this clonotype was seen once. The chain couples TRBV11-2 to TRBJ1-2; tentative D call: TRBD1 (5 bases). The CDR3 has 16 residues. The V end lost 0 bases, the J end lost 6 bases, and 17 bases lay between the germline ends. CDR1 is SGHAT, CDR2 FQNNGV, per germline. CDR3 sequence: CASSLDDMGQGNGYTF. In DNA form, the CDR3 reads TGTGCCAGCAGCTTAGATGATATGGGGCAGGGTAATGGCTACACCTTC.

The sample holds many counts of this clonotype. The chain couples TRBV27 to TRBJ2-3, with 9 bases that match TRBD2. Trimming took 5 bases from V and 0 from J; bases not matched to a gene: 6. This CDR3 has 16 amino acids. The germline gives CDR1 MNHEY, CDR2 SMNVEV (reference sequence). The CDR3 loop reads CASSQLAGGSTDTQYF. The CDR3 DNA sequence: TGTGCCAGCAGTCAACTAGCGGGCGGTAGCACAGATACGCAGTATTTT.

This CDR3 reads CASSLTGTGTQYF. CDR3 DNA sequence: TGTGCCAGCAGTTTAACGGGGACAGGGACCCAGTACTTC. The chain joins TRBV27 to TRBJ2-5; the match to TRBD1 covers 8 bases. The CDR3 totals 13 residues. Germline CDR1 reads MNHEY; CDR2 reads SMNVEV (reference sequence). Trimming cost V 2 bases and J 7 bases; bases outside gene matches: 3.

At least ten counts were recorded for this clonotype. V gene TRBV6-2 or TRBV6-3 combines with J gene TRBJ2-7; 8 bases align to TRBD1. V lost 5 bases to trimming and J lost 6 bases; unmatched junction nucleotides: 9. The CDR3 extends over 14 amino acids. From germline, CDR1 is MNHEY and CDR2 SVGEGT. The CDR3: CASSTGTGVPEQYF. In DNA, the CDR3 is TGTGCCAGCAGTACCGGGACAGGCGTACCCGAGCAGTACTTC.

This clonotype was recorded many times. The V gene is TRBV6-2 or TRBV6-3, the J gene TRBJ2-2; the D gene could be TRBD1 or TRBD2 (5 bases each). Trimming removed 7 bases from V and 3 bases from J, with 15 bases in between. Germline values: CDR1 MNHEY, CDR2 SVGEGT. The CDR3 has 15 amino acids. The CDR3 region is CASTPFRGYTGELFF. DNA of the CDR3: TGTGCCAGCACCCCTTTTCGGGGCTACACCGGGGAGCTGTTTTTT.

As for this clonotype: With a much larger clone just one base away, this may be a read error. This chain uses TRBV23-1 with TRBJ2-1; 11 bases line up with TRBD1. TRBV23-1 is sorted into the ORF group, with uncertain function. J lost 10 bases, V lost 0 bases, and 8 bases had no gene match. The CDR3 covers 16 residues. The CDR3 reads CASSQSWSGQGGEQFF. CDR3 DNA: TGCGCCAGCAGTCAATCTTGGTCGGGACAGGGGGGCGAGCAGTTCTTC.